Included here is one TCR beta chain sequence, with context. Its antigen is not known. Germline lookup yields CDR1 MGHDK and CDR2 SYGVNS. This CDR3 has 14 residues. The ends were cut back, 3 bases at V and 0 bases at J, with 8 bases in the middle. RNA transcripts provided the source from which TCR beta CDR3 regions were amplified. TCR CDR3 underwent first-round RT-PCR with the HTBI primer set. Via MiXCR, TCRdb re-called the multiplex PCR reads, giving one row per CDR3 protein. The table records 300,000 to 400,000 distinct CDR3 sequences, approximately 14% of them present only once. The data are from a study of T cells in Graves' hyperthyroidism and ophthalmopathy. Overall study results and limits: Within blood appeared most thyroid clonotypes that had expanded above 0.001.

Sample: blood. V is TRBV25-1 and J is TRBJ1-2; unclear D gene. This sequence was found in a woman aged 25-40 years with Graves' ophthalmopathy. The chain's CDR3 is CASSDLTANYGYTF. CDR3 bases: TGTGCCAGCAGTGACCTAACCGCTAACTATGGCTACACCTTC.